The 29 T cell receptor beta chains listed next were all sequenced from one sample in a study of TIL therapy for anti-PD-1-resistant metastatic lung cancer. Specified time point: pre-treatment sample, taken before nivolumab and TIL therapy. This was the immunoSEQ v3 assay. TCRdb's copy holds only in-frame clones and misses some; the assay was immunoSEQ multiplex PCR. The table shows about 53,000 clones, with around four fifths occurring only once. Sequencing was performed on blood, taken at baseline. These receptor sequences come from a person between 30 and 80 years old with non-small cell lung cancer.

V and J are TRBV11-2 and TRBJ2-7, with TRBD2 matching 8 bases. The germline gives CDR1 SGHAT, CDR2 FQNNGV. The CDR3 sequence is 14 residues long. V lost 1 base, J lost 6 bases, and 5 bases stayed unmatched. CDR3 bases: TGTGCCAGCAGCTTAGCGTCAACTAGCGGCGAGCAGTACTTC. It specifies CASSLASTSGEQYF. Together with reference TRBV11-2 and TRBJ2-7, the CDR3 gives the full variable domain: EAGVAQSPRYKIIEKRQSVAFWCNPISGHATLYWYQQILGQGPKLLIQFQNNGVVDDSQLPKDRFSAERLKGVDSTLKIQPAKLEDSAVYLCASSLASTSGEQYFGPGTRLTVT.

This chain links TRBV7-3 with TRBJ2-1, with D possibly being TRBD2 (6 bases). The CDR3 covers 19 residues. The V and J ends lost 2 bases and 4 bases respectively, with 24 bases between them. The V gene's germline CDR1 is SGHTA and CDR2 FQGTGA. The CDR3 DNA sequence: TGTGCCAGCAGCTTAGATGGAACGTTGTGGGGAGGCCCATACAATGAGCAGTTCTTC. Translating gives CASSLDGTLWGGPYNEQFF.

The rearrangement joins TRBV7-2 to TRBJ1-1; a weak D match, TRBD1 (5 bases). Trimming took off 0 bases at V and 3 bases at J, with 11 bases between the two ends. The length of the CDR3 is 15 residues. CDR1 SGHTA and CDR2 FQGNSA come from the germline V gene. CDR3 amino acids: CASSLAVGGDTEAFF. CDR3 sequence (DNA): TGTGCCAGCAGCTTAGCGGTTGGGGGGGACACTGAAGCTTTCTTT.

V and J are TRBV7-2 and TRBJ2-3; TRBD2 matches 9 bases. CDR3 size: 15 residues. The V and J ends lost 6 bases and 1 base, in that order; junction bases with no gene match: 5. The germline CDR1 and CDR2 sequences are SGHTA and FQGNSA. The DNA of the CDR3 is TGTGCCAGCAGGAGGGCTAGCGGGGGCACAGATACGCAGTATTTT. Residues: CASRRASGGTDTQYF.

V and J are TRBV15 and TRBJ2-1; tentatively, D is TRBD1 (5 bases). Germline lookup yields CDR1 LNHNV and CDR2 YYDKDF (reference sequence). The CDR3 contains 14 residues. Trimming cost V 6 bases and J 8 bases, with 17 bases left between them. The CDR3 coding sequence is TGTGCCACCAGTACTGTACGCCAGGGTCATGAGCAGTTCTTC. This gives the protein CATSTVRQGHEQFF.

The chain joins TRBV7-9 to TRBJ2-7; maybe TRBD1 (5 bases). The V end was cut by 6 bases, the J end by 3 bases, with 18 bases between. Germline V gives CDR1 SEHNR, CDR2 FQNEAQ (reference sequence). CDR3 size: 15 residues. Here the CDR3 DNA reads TGTGCCAGCAGATCCGACAGCGTGTGGTTCTACGAGCAGTACTTC. As protein: CASRSDSVWFYEQYF.

In its sample, this clone was seen a few times. The chain uses TRBV14 and TRBJ2-4; 10 bases line up with TRBD2. The CDR3 is made up of 16 amino acids. The V gene end was trimmed by 4 bases and the J gene end by 0 bases; junction bases not matched to a gene: 3. CDR1 SGHDN and CDR2 FVKESK come from the germline V gene. The CDR3 is CASSPLAGGAKNIQYF. The CDR3 DNA reads TGTGCCAGCAGCCCGTTAGCGGGGGGAGCCAAAAACATTCAGTACTTC.

The rearrangement links TRBV2 to TRBJ2-6; D remains unclear. V was trimmed by 5 bases and J by 2 bases, leaving 10 bases between them. CDR3 length: 15 residues. Germline lookup yields CDR1 SNHLY and CDR2 FYNNEI. The CDR3 coding sequence is TGTGCCAGCAGTAGGAGTGTACCTGGGGCCAACGTCCTGACTTTC. It is translated as CASSRSVPGANVLTF.

The count of this clone is one. The V gene is TRBV2, the J gene TRBJ1-1; 7 bases match TRBD1. This CDR3 contains 15 residues. The V gene end was trimmed by 6 bases and the J gene end by 6 bases; junction bases not matched to a gene: 13. The germline CDR1 and CDR2 sequences are SNHLY and FYNNEI. For the CDR3, the DNA is TGTGCCAGCAGGAAGGATCACAGGGGCGAGGCTGAAGCTTTCTTT. This sequence encodes CASRKDHRGEAEAFF.

The V and J genes are TRBV19 and TRBJ2-6, with D tentatively TRBD1 or TRBD2 (7 bases each). Trimming removed 3 bases from V and 6 bases from J, with 24 bases in between. The CDR3 length is 19 residues. Germline loops: CDR1 LNHDA, CDR2 SQIVND (reference sequence). The CDR3 loop is CASSIRQGLSLASANVLTF. The CDR3 DNA sequence: TGTGCCAGTAGTATCCGACAGGGACTAAGTCTCGCTTCGGCCAACGTCCTGACTTTC.

The rearrangement uses TRBV2 and TRBJ2-5; weak D call: TRBD2 (5 bases). This CDR3 is 15 amino acids long. The V gene lost 7 bases and the J gene lost 7 bases, with 22 bases spanning the gap. Germline loops: CDR1 SNHLY, CDR2 FYNNEI. Written as DNA, the CDR3 is TGTGCCAGCAACCCGTCTAGCACCATTTGGGGGACCCAGTACTTC. Its protein is CASNPSSTIWGTQYF. Based on the CDR3 plus reference TRBV2 and TRBJ2-5, the full variable domain is EPEVTQTPSHQVTQMGQEVILRCVPISNHLYFYWYRQILGQKVEFLVSFYNNEISEKSEIFDDQFSVERPDGSNFTLKIRSTKLEDSAMYFCASNPSSTIWGTQYFGPGTRLLVL.

This clone appeared a few times. V and J are TRBV7-2 and TRBJ2-3; D may be TRBD2 (5 bases). Germline values: CDR1 SGHTA, CDR2 FQGNSA. V dropped 3 bases and J dropped 0 bases, with 19 bases sitting between them. This CDR3 contains 18 residues. CDR3 DNA: TGTGCCAGCAGCTTTTTTTCAGAGCGGAAAACTAGCACAGATACGCAGTATTTT. This encodes CASSFFSERKTSTDTQYF.

The chain carries TRBV11-3 and TRBJ2-4, with TRBD1 matching over 8 bases. The trim removed 10 bases at V and 6 bases at J, leaving 8 bases unmatched. Germline V gives CDR1 SGHNT, CDR2 YENEEA. The length of the CDR3 is 13 residues. The CDR3 DNA sequence: TGTGCCACAAACACAGGACAGGGAAACATTCAGTACTTC. It encodes CATNTGQGNIQYF.

This clone was counted between two and nine times. V is TRBV11-2 and J is TRBJ2-7; 11 bases match TRBD2. CDR1 and CDR2 from the germline V gene are SGHAT and FQNNGV. The junction had 2 bases not matched to a gene; V was cut back by 0 bases and J by 1 base. The CDR3 runs 16 residues. CDR3 loop: CASSLDWTSGSYEQYF. The CDR3 DNA reads TGTGCCAGCAGCTTAGATTGGACTAGCGGGTCCTACGAGCAGTACTTC.

The chain couples TRBV10-3 to TRBJ2-7, with D perhaps TRBD1 (5 bases). Germline V gene sequence: CDR1 ENHRY, CDR2 SYGVKD. The length of the CDR3 is 14 residues. Trimming stripped 3 bases from V and 2 bases from J, with 11 bases between. The chain's CDR3 is CAISDSTGPYEQYF. The CDR3 nucleotides read TGTGCCATCAGTGATTCCACAGGACCCTACGAGCAGTACTTC.

The rearrangement uses TRBV4-1 and TRBJ1-3; unclear D gene. Between the trimmed V and J ends, which lost 1 base and 2 bases, there was a span of 9 bases. This CDR3 has 15 residues. CDR1 is MGHRA and CDR2 is YSYEKL in the germline V gene. In DNA, the CDR3 is TGCGCCAGCAGCCAAGGACCCGGGGCTGGAAACACCATATATTTT. Amino acid sequence: CASSQGPGAGNTIYF.

This clone was counted a single time. The V call is TRBV19, the J call TRBJ2-1; 10 bases fit TRBD1. J lost 10 bases, V lost 7 bases, and 10 bases had no gene match. The CDR3 loop spans 14 amino acids. Germline loops: CDR1 LNHDA, CDR2 SQIVND (reference sequence). CDR3 residues: CASKDGTGVYEQFF. The DNA for the CDR3 is TGTGCCAGTAAAGATGGGACAGGGGTTTACGAGCAGTTCTTC.

The V gene is TRBV19, the J gene TRBJ1-2, with TRBD1 identical over 8 bases. The CDR3 sequence is 13 residues long. V lost 5 bases to trimming and J lost 5 bases; unmatched junction nucleotides: 4. Germline V CDR1 and CDR2: LNHDA, SQIVND (reference sequence). CDR3 sequence (DNA): TGTGCCAGTAGTGAGACAGGGGATTATGGCTACACCTTC. This gives the protein CASSETGDYGYTF.

Here the CDR3 DNA reads TGTGCCAGTCGACCTACAGGGGGAAGGGCCGAGCAGTACTTC. Translating it yields CASRPTGGRAEQYF. The gene calls are TRBV19 and TRBJ2-7, with 8 bases fitting TRBD1. Germline lookup yields CDR1 LNHDA and CDR2 SQIVND (reference sequence). Losses at the gene ends were 8 bases for V and 6 bases for J; bases not matched to a gene: 12. The length of the CDR3 is 14 residues.

This chain joins TRBV28 and TRBJ2-5; D remains unclear. Germline-derived CDR1 and CDR2 are MDHEN and SYDVKM. Deletions cut 4 bases from V and 4 bases from J, with 7 bases between. This CDR3 has 12 amino acids. The CDR3 region is CASSYKIETQYF. CDR3 nucleotides: TGTGCCAGCAGTTACAAAATAGAGACCCAGTACTTC.

This clone was observed a handful of times. At one end, the junction sequence differs from germline, possibly due to a read error. The J gene is TRBJ1-5, the V gene TRBV28; D remains ambiguous. The CDR3 spans 11 residues. In germline, CDR1 is MDHEN, CDR2 SYDVKM. CDR3 residues: CASSSRLAADF. The CDR3 region has the DNA TGTGCCAGCAGTTCCAGACTCGCCGCGGATTTT.

The V and J genes are TRBV28 and TRBJ1-2, with 8 bases lining up with TRBD1. CDR1 and CDR2 (germline): MDHEN, SYDVKM. The CDR3 runs 13 residues. Trimming took 5 bases from V and 8 from J; bases not matched to a gene: 7. For the CDR3, the DNA is TGTGCCAGCAGTCAACAGGGGGTAGGAGGCTACACCTTC. Its translation is CASSQQGVGGYTF.

This clone showed up just a few times. The chain has TRBV28 and TRBJ1-2; the D is unclear. The V and J ends lost 6 bases and 2 bases respectively, with 7 bases between them. Germline CDR1 is MDHEN and CDR2 is SYDVKM. The CDR3 extends over 12 amino acids. CDR3 loop: CASRRANYGYTF. The CDR3 DNA follows: TGTGCCAGCAGACGAGCGAACTATGGCTACACCTTC.

J is TRBJ2-1 and V is TRBV6-6; 8 nucleotides align to TRBD1. CDR3 length equals 13 residues. Per germline, CDR1 MNHNY and CDR2 SVGAGI (reference sequence). With V trimmed by 6 bases and J by 7 bases, 5 bases remained unmatched. This chain's CDR3 is CASSPDRVNEQFF. The CDR3 DNA is TGTGCCAGCAGCCCGGACAGGGTTAATGAGCAGTTCTTC.

The table lists this clone with a few counts. J is TRBJ2-7 and V is TRBV4-1, with D possibly matching TRBD1 (5 bases). Germline lookup yields CDR1 MGHRA and CDR2 YSYEKL. The CDR3 sequence is 15 residues long. With 1 base removed from V and 0 bases from J, the gap between germline ends came to 10 bases. CDR3 region: CASSQAQTDSYEQYF. CDR3 nucleotides: TGCGCCAGCAGCCAAGCGCAGACAGACTCCTACGAGCAGTACTTC.

V usage is TRBV28 and J usage is TRBJ1-2; 8 positions match TRBD1. This CDR3 has 13 residues. V was pared by 5 bases and J by 8 bases, with 7 bases of the junction left unmatched. Germline loops: CDR1 MDHEN, CDR2 SYDVKM. The CDR3 bases are TGTGCCAGCAGTCGACAGGGGATAGGCGGCTACACCTTC. Its protein product is CASSRQGIGGYTF.

This clone was observed a single time. The chain joins TRBV6-6 to TRBJ2-1; 8 bases match TRBD2. Per the germline V gene, CDR1 is MNHNY and CDR2 is SVGAGI (reference sequence). Losses at the gene ends were 4 bases for V and 7 bases for J; bases not matched to a gene: 12. The CDR3 extends over 16 amino acids. Written as DNA, the CDR3 is TGTGCCAGCAGTTCCAGAAGCGGGAGTCTCCGGAATGAGCAGTTCTTC. Amino acids: CASSSRSGSLRNEQFF.

This rearrangement joins TRBV9 to TRBJ2-7; no firm D call. The length of the CDR3 is 14 residues. The germline gives CDR1 SGDLS, CDR2 YYNGEE. Deletions cut 0 bases from V and 0 bases from J, with 7 bases between. This CDR3 reads CASSVDQNSYEQYF. The DNA of the CDR3 is TGTGCCAGCAGCGTAGATCAAAACTCCTACGAGCAGTACTTC.

The chain is built from TRBV28 and TRBJ2-2; 7 positions agree with TRBD1. The CDR3 contains 14 residues. The germline gives CDR1 MDHEN, CDR2 SYDVKM. V dropped 6 bases and J dropped 7; count of bases not matched to a gene: 8. The CDR3 DNA is TGTGCCAGCAGGGTTCCTCAGGGGGTCGGGGAGCTGTTTTTT. It codes for CASRVPQGVGELFF.